This is a list of T cell receptor beta chains from one sample in a study of blood T cell repertoires in COVID-19. Generated by immunoSEQ multiplex PCR, the TCRdb table keeps only in-frame clones and is missing some. The sample records 200,000 to 250,000 clones, 90% being singletons. The sample taken for sequencing was peripheral blood. These receptors were collected from a man aged 25-45 years with COVID-19, enrolled during active disease. Each CDR3 is given with its conserved first and last residue. The D gene is left open where the match is weak. Only part of the rows carry a size: once, few, many, or a class if the clone is expanded.

>TRBJ2-7|-|TRBD1|TRBV7-8
CASRQTGAYEQYF
TGTGCCAGCAGGCAGACAGGGGCCTACGAGCAGTACTTC
>TRBJ1-3|-|TRBD1|TRBV4-1
CASSPTGTWGQGSGNTIYF
TGCGCCAGCAGTCCCACCGGGACCTGGGGACAGGGGTCTGGAAACACCATATATTTT
>TRBJ1-1|once|-|TRBV9
CASSVEGRNTEAFF
TGTGCCAGCAGCGTAGAAGGGAGGAACACTGAAGCTTTCTTT
>TRBJ2-2|-|-|TRBV11-3
CASSPLMEANTGELFF
TGTGCCAGCAGCCCCCTAATGGAGGCAAACACCGGGGAGCTGTTTTTT
>TRBJ1-2|-|-|TRBV4-2
CASSQGGGNIYGYTF
TGTGCCAGCAGCCAAGGGGGGGGTAATATCTATGGCTACACCTTC
>TRBJ1-1|-|-|TRBV14
CASSQGIKGGELNTEAFF
TGTGCCAGCAGCCAAGGGATAAAGGGAGGGGAGCTGAACACTGAAGCTTTCTTT
>TRBJ1-3|-|TRBD1|TRBV9
CASSTGQGAGNTIYF
TGTGCCAGCAGCACAGGACAGGGCGCTGGAAACACCATATATTTT
>TRBJ2-4|-|TRBD1|TRBV7-2
CASSPTGGGGNIQYF
TGTGCCAGCAGCCCGACAGGGGGCGGGGGAAACATTCAGTACTTC
>TRBJ2-1|-|TRBD2|TRBV7-3
CASSSSTPGGNEQFF
TGTGCCAGCAGCTCCTCTACCCCGGGGGGCAATGAGCAGTTCTTC
>TRBJ2-7|-|TRBD2|TRBV6-5
CASSYGSGGTYEQYF
TGTGCCAGCAGTTATGGTAGCGGGGGGACCTACGAGCAGTACTTC
>TRBJ1-6|-|-|TRBV28
CASNLPRRGGSPLHF
TGTGCCAGCAACCTTCCCCGACGAGGAGGTTCACCCCTCCACTTT
>TRBJ1-5|-|-|TRBV2
CASSGPGLGQPQHF
TGTGCCAGCAGTGGACCAGGGCTGGGACAGCCCCAGCATTTT
>TRBJ1-6|-|TRBD1|TRBV4-3
CASSQSQGANYSPLHF
TGCGCCAGCAGCCAATCCCAGGGGGCGAACTATTCACCCCTCCACTTT
>TRBJ2-7|-|TRBD1|TRBV6-5
CASSYSTGFPYEQYF
TGTGCCAGCAGTTACTCGACAGGGTTCCCCTACGAGCAGTACTTC
>TRBJ1-2|-|-|TRBV19
CASSTPGAATHNYGYTF
TGTGCCAGTAGTACCCCAGGGGCGGCTACTCATAACTATGGCTACACCTTC
>TRBJ2-1|many|TRBD2|TRBV30
CAWSSGLSSDSGRINEQFF
TGTGCCTGGAGTTCGGGGTTGAGTTCGGATAGCGGGAGAATCAATGAGCAGTTCTTC
>TRBJ1-4|-|-|TRBV5-1
CASSMSDSRGLEKLFF
TGCGCCAGCAGTATGTCAGACTCCAGGGGATTAGAAAAACTGTTTTTT
>TRBJ2-7|-|-|TRBV6-4
CASSATISTEQYF
TGTGCCAGCAGTGCAACTATATCTACCGAGCAGTACTTC
>TRBJ2-7|once|-|TRBV6-6
CASSYMDSGTYEQYF
TGTGCCAGCAGTTACATGGACAGCGGAACCTACGAGCAGTACTTC
>TRBJ2-6|-|-|TRBV19
CASSIAGSGANVLTF
TGTGCCAGTAGTATAGCAGGGTCTGGGGCCAACGTCCTGACTTTC
>TRBJ2-2|-|-|TRBV7-3
CASSLARPGELFF
TGTGCCAGCAGCTTGGCCAGGCCCGGGGAGCTGTTTTTT
>TRBJ1-2|-|TRBD1|TRBV9
CASSGPGGVIDTF
TGTGCCAGCAGCGGACCAGGGGGCGTAATCGACACCTTC
>TRBJ2-2|-|TRBD2|TRBV24-1
CATSYPGGSGELFF
TGTGCCACCAGTTACCCGGGAGGGTCCGGGGAGCTGTTTTTT
>TRBJ2-1|-|TRBD2|TRBV18
CASSPRLAGANEQFF
TGTGCCAGCTCACCAAGACTAGCGGGAGCAAATGAGCAGTTCTTC
>TRBJ2-7|-|-|TRBV6-5
CASRGAVTGTYEQYF
TGTGCCAGCAGAGGTGCAGTGACAGGAACCTACGAGCAGTACTTC
>TRBJ1-1|-|TRBD1|TRBV19
CASSIVPRQGYEAFF
TGTGCCAGTAGTATAGTCCCGCGACAGGGGTATGAAGCTTTCTTT
>TRBJ2-5|-|TRBD2|TRBV7-3
CASSLKAGGVETQYF
TGTGCCAGCAGCTTAAAAGCGGGAGGGGTAGAGACCCAGTACTTC
>TRBJ1-4|-|-|TRBV27
CASSLSPGTNEKLFF
TGTGCCAGCAGTTTATCGCCGGGGACTAATGAAAAACTGTTTTTT
>TRBJ2-2|-|TRBD1|TRBV6-6
CASSSLTGEAGELFF
TGTGCCAGCAGCTCCCTGACAGGGGAGGCTGGGGAGCTGTTTTTT
>TRBJ2-3|-|TRBD2|TRBV5-5
CASSLSGLAGRDTQYF
TGTGCCAGCAGCTTGTCCGGACTAGCGGGACGGGATACGCAGTATTTT
>TRBJ2-1|-|TRBD2|TRBV27
CASSFSGRAHEQFF
TGTGCCAGCAGTTTCAGCGGGAGGGCCCACGAGCAGTTCTTC
>TRBJ2-1|-|TRBD2|TRBV5-4
CASSPTSGPYNEQFF
TGTGCCAGCAGTCCCACTAGCGGGCCTTACAATGAGCAGTTCTTC
>TRBJ2-2|-|-|TRBV9
CASSVRSQNTGELFF
TGTGCCAGCAGCGTCCGGTCGCAGAACACCGGGGAGCTGTTTTTT
>TRBJ1-2|-|TRBD1|TRBV27
CASRDGTGKWGNYGYTF
TGTGCCAGCAGAGACGGGACAGGGAAGTGGGGTAACTATGGCTACACCTTC
>TRBJ2-7|-|-|TRBV5-1
CASRLSDNTYEQYF
TGCGCCAGCAGATTATCGGACAATACCTACGAGCAGTACTTC
>TRBJ2-3|-|TRBD2|TRBV15
CATTSGRTDTQYF
TGTGCCACGACCAGCGGGAGAACAGATACGCAGTATTTT
>TRBJ1-2|-|TRBD1|TRBV7-9
CASSLKGQGLEGYTF
TGTGCCAGCAGCCTTAAGGGACAGGGATTGGAAGGCTACACCTTC
>TRBJ2-7|-|-|TRBV2
CASSVGRGLSYEQYF
TGTGCCAGCAGTGTGGGTAGGGGTCTTTCCTACGAGCAGTACTTC
>TRBJ1-3|-|-|TRBV12-3/TRBV12-4
CASSGGASNTIYF
TGTGCCAGCAGTGGGGGGGCGAGTAACACCATATATTTT
>TRBJ1-3|-|-|TRBV9
CASSVGVYGSSGNTIYF
TGTGCCAGCAGCGTAGGAGTTTACGGGTCCTCTGGAAACACCATATATTTT
>TRBJ2-1|-|-|TRBV11-1
CASTVGSGRDEQFF
TGTGCCAGCACCGTAGGTAGCGGCAGGGATGAGCAGTTCTTC